The 23 T cell receptor beta chains reported below all come from one sample, sequenced in a study of blood T cell repertoires in COVID-19. The method was immunoSEQ multiplex PCR; TCRdb's version includes in-frame clones alone and lacks a portion of them. The data contain about 180,000 clones, approximately 85% of them singletons. The sequencing sample was made of PBMCs or T cells enriched from blood (not recorded which). The origin of the receptors is a man between 35 and 55 years old who had recovered from COVID-19.

This chain links TRBV7-9 with TRBJ2-2; D may be TRBD1 (5 bases). The CDR3 runs 17 residues. The V and J ends lost 1 base and 6 bases respectively, with 18 bases between them. In germline, CDR1 is SEHNR, CDR2 FQNEAQ (reference sequence). This CDR3 is CASSLEARVDMAGELFF. CDR3 DNA sequence: TGTGCCAGCAGCTTAGAGGCCAGGGTTGATATGGCCGGGGAGCTGTTTTTT.

The chain employs TRBV6-1 and TRBJ1-1; D is ambiguous. The V gene's germline CDR1 is MNHNS and CDR2 SASEGT. The CDR3 is 11 amino acids. V lost 3 bases and J lost 7, with 6 bases in between. The CDR3 sequence: CASSDVSEAFF. CDR3 DNA: TGTGCCAGCAGTGATGTGAGTGAAGCTTTCTTT.

The chain joins TRBV2 to TRBJ2-1; perhaps TRBD1 as D (5 bases). The CDR3 covers 14 residues. V was cut by 5 bases and J by 7 bases, with 15 bases left in between. Germline V gene sequence: CDR1 SNHLY, CDR2 FYNNEI. CDR3 nucleotide sequence: TGTGCCAGCAGTAAATTAACAGGTCGGAATGAGCAGTTCTTC. As protein: CASSKLTGRNEQFF. The variable domain in full, completed from reference TRBV2 and TRBJ2-1, reads EPEVTQTPSHQVTQMGQEVILRCVPISNHLYFYWYRQILGQKVEFLVSFYNNEISEKSEIFDDQFSVERPDGSNFTLKIRSTKLEDSAMYFCASSKLTGRNEQFFGPGTRLTVL.

This CDR3 is CASSLSRHEQYF. The CDR3 DNA is TGTGCCAGCAGCTTATCCCGTCACGAGCAGTACTTC. This chain links TRBV11-2 with TRBJ2-7; D is uncertain. The germline V and J ends were trimmed by 2 bases and 5 bases, with 7 bases remaining between them. CDR1 is SGHAT and CDR2 is FQNNGV in the germline V gene. CDR3 size: 12 residues.

This clone occurred a few times. The rearrangement links TRBV19 to TRBJ2-7; no definite D call. Trimming took off 5 bases at V and 2 bases at J, with 10 bases between the two ends. Germline V gene lookup returns CDR1 LNHDA and CDR2 SQIVND (reference sequence). CDR3 length: 13 amino acids. The CDR3 reads CASSSGTAYEQYF. CDR3 sequence (DNA): TGTGCCAGTAGTTCAGGCACAGCCTACGAGCAGTACTTC. Full variable domain (missing parts from reference TRBV19 and TRBJ2-7): DGGITQSPKYLFRKEGQNVTLSCEQNLNHDAMYWYRQDPGQGLRLIYYSQIVNDFQKGDIAEGYSVSREKKESFPLTVTSAQKNPTAFYLCASSSGTAYEQYFGPGTRLTVT.

The CDR3 sequence: CAWSAQGLYVTQYF. CDR3 coding DNA: TGTGCCTGGAGTGCGCAGGGTTTATATGTTACGCAGTATTTT. The chain carries TRBV30 and TRBJ2-3; D is perhaps TRBD1 (5 bases). Germline loops: CDR1 GTSNPN, CDR2 SVGIG (reference sequence). V lost 1 base, J lost 8 bases, and 16 bases lay in between. The CDR3 covers 14 residues.

This clone was counted a few times. The chain is built from TRBV28 and TRBJ2-4; 7 bases agree with TRBD1. The CDR3 is 16 amino acids. In germline, CDR1 is MDHEN, CDR2 SYDVKM. V lost 2 bases and J lost 0; bases outside the gene matches: 4. The CDR3 is CASSLEDRLAKNIQYF. The DNA for the CDR3 is TGTGCCAGCAGTTTAGAGGACAGGCTAGCCAAAAACATTCAGTACTTC.

This clone was detected only once. The chain links TRBV11-2 to TRBJ2-7; 10 bases align to TRBD1. The CDR3 length is 15 residues. The junction had 9 bases not matched to a gene; V was cut back by 5 bases and J by 5 bases. Germline CDR1 reads SGHAT; CDR2 reads FQNNGV. CDR3 in DNA: TGTGCCAGCAGCGCAAGACAGGGGGCGCTTGACGAGCAGTACTTC. This translates into CASSARQGALDEQYF.

This chain uses TRBV4-1 with TRBJ1-2; 7 bases match TRBD1. J was trimmed by 4 bases and V by 4 bases; bases with no gene match: 6. This CDR3 region has 14 residues. The germline CDR1 and CDR2 sequences are MGHRA and YSYEKL. The CDR3 reads CASSPQDRSYGYTF. The CDR3, as DNA: TGCGCCAGCAGCCCCCAGGACAGGAGCTATGGCTACACCTTC.

V is TRBV19 and J is TRBJ1-5, with TRBD1 identical over 8 bases. The CDR3 runs 14 residues. Germline assignment: CDR1 LNHDA and CDR2 SQIVND (reference sequence). The ends lost 7 bases at V and 4 bases at J; junction bases unmatched: 6. CDR3 sequence: CASTWDRLNQPQHF. CDR3 in DNA: TGTGCCAGTACCTGGGACAGGTTGAATCAGCCCCAGCATTTT.

This chain connects TRBV28 to TRBJ2-5; D not certain. Germline loops: CDR1 MDHEN, CDR2 SYDVKM. Between the trimmed V and J ends, which lost 3 bases and 4 bases, there was a span of 9 bases. This CDR3 contains 13 residues. CDR3 protein: CASSFPPGETQYF. In DNA form, the CDR3 reads TGTGCCAGCAGTTTTCCCCCAGGAGAGACCCAGTACTTC.

The chain links TRBV11-3 to TRBJ2-1, with 9 bases fitting TRBD1. Per the germline V gene, CDR1 is SGHNT and CDR2 is YENEEA. The V and J ends lost 5 bases and 7 bases, in that order; junction bases with no gene match: 12. The CDR3 contains 16 residues. The CDR3 loop reads CASSRAGTGILNEQFF. The DNA of the CDR3 is TGTGCCAGCAGCCGGGCCGGGACAGGGATTTTGAATGAGCAGTTCTTC.

The J gene is TRBJ2-1, the V gene TRBV27, with D unresolved. Germline CDR1 MNHEY, CDR2 SMNVEV (reference sequence). The CDR3 length is 15 residues. The ends were cut back, 0 bases at V and 1 base at J, with 7 bases in the middle. CDR3 bases: TGTGCCAGCAGTTTATCGCAGTCTTCCTACAATGAGCAGTTCTTC. This encodes CASSLSQSSYNEQFF.

This chain joins TRBV19 and TRBJ1-6; the D is unclear. V dropped 0 bases and J dropped 6 bases, with 9 bases sitting between them. The CDR3 covers 15 residues. CDR1 is LNHDA and CDR2 is SQIVND in the germline V gene (reference sequence). CDR3 sequence: CASSIDSTINSPLHF. The CDR3 DNA follows: TGTGCCAGTAGTATAGATTCGACTATTAATTCACCCCTCCACTTT.

The count of this clone is one. The chain couples TRBV10-1 to TRBJ1-1; D gene unclear. The CDR3 sequence is 13 residues long. Trimming removed 4 bases from V and 1 base from J, with 7 bases in between. CDR1 and CDR2 from the germline V gene are WNHNN and SYGVQD (reference sequence). This CDR3 reads CASSGAGNTEAFF. CDR3 nucleotide sequence: TGCGCCAGCAGTGGAGCGGGGAACACTGAAGCTTTCTTT.

The chain combines TRBV6-5 with TRBJ2-5; 7 nucleotides align to TRBD2. Looked up from germline, CDR1 is MNHEY and CDR2 is SVGAGI. V shed 0 bases and J 4 bases; nucleotides not matched to a gene: 8. This CDR3 contains 16 residues. The CDR3 DNA is TGTGCCAGCAGTTACTCAGTATGGGCGGGAGCAGAGACCCAGTACTTC. Protein: CASSYSVWAGAETQYF.

The chain employs TRBV19 and TRBJ1-2; 8 bases map to TRBD1. Germline V gives CDR1 LNHDA, CDR2 SQIVND (reference sequence). With 2 bases clipped from V and 8 bases from J, the junction kept 7 bases outside the gene matches. CDR3 length equals 14 residues. The CDR3 DNA reads TGTGCCAGTAGTATATCCAGGGGGCAAGGAGGCTACACCTTC. It is translated as CASSISRGQGGYTF.

The rearrangement uses TRBV28 and TRBJ1-3, with TRBD1 as a possible D gene (5 bases). The CDR3 is made up of 15 amino acids. CDR1 is MDHEN, CDR2 SYDVKM, per germline. V was shortened by 2 bases and J by 3 bases, with 11 bases between the two germline ends. The CDR3 region is CASSLPREGGNTIYF. The CDR3 bases are TGTGCCAGCAGTTTACCCAGGGAAGGTGGAAACACCATATATTTT.

With regard to this clone: A junction boundary mismatches the germline segment, possibly from a read error. The genes are TRBV19 and TRBJ2-3; 7 nucleotides agree with TRBD1. Germline lookup yields CDR1 LNHDA and CDR2 SQIVND (reference sequence). The CDR3 extends over 14 amino acids. CDR3 protein: CASRGTASRDTQYF. As DNA, the CDR3 is TGTGCCAGTAGGGGGACAGCGAGCAGAGATACGCAGTATTTT.

The chain uses TRBV2 and TRBJ2-2; 7 bases fit TRBD1. The germline V gene encodes CDR1 SNHLY and CDR2 FYNNEI. V dropped 9 bases and J dropped 2; count of bases not matched to a gene: 9. The CDR3 is 15 residues long. CDR3 nucleotide sequence: TGTGCCAGTGGCCGGGACAGTAGTAACACCGGGGAGCTGTTTTTT. It specifies CASGRDSSNTGELFF.

The rearrangement uses TRBV6-5 and TRBJ1-1; no definite D call. CDR1 is MNHEY, CDR2 SVGAGI, per germline. The length of the CDR3 is 12 residues. V lost 10 bases and J 3 bases, leaving 12 bases between the germline ends. The CDR3 protein is CATRYVDTEAFF. In DNA, the CDR3 is TGTGCCACCCGGTATGTTGACACTGAAGCTTTCTTT.

The chain couples TRBV5-4 to TRBJ1-6, with 9 bases aligning to TRBD1. The CDR3 totals 15 residues. Germline lookup yields CDR1 SGHNT and CDR2 YYREEE (reference sequence). The junction had 4 bases not matched to a gene; V was cut back by 4 bases and J by 5 bases. This chain's CDR3 is CASSEGQGHNSPLHF. CDR3 nucleotides: TGTGCCAGCAGCGAGGGACAGGGACATAATTCACCCCTCCACTTT.

The chain links TRBV5-1 to TRBJ2-7; 9 bases line up with TRBD1. Germline V gives CDR1 SGHRS, CDR2 YFSETQ. The CDR3 runs to 15 residues. V shed 2 bases and J 5 bases; nucleotides not matched to a gene: 8. This chain's CDR3 is CASSFAGQGVNEQYF. Written as DNA, the CDR3 is TGCGCCAGCAGCTTCGCGGGACAGGGAGTTAACGAGCAGTACTTC.